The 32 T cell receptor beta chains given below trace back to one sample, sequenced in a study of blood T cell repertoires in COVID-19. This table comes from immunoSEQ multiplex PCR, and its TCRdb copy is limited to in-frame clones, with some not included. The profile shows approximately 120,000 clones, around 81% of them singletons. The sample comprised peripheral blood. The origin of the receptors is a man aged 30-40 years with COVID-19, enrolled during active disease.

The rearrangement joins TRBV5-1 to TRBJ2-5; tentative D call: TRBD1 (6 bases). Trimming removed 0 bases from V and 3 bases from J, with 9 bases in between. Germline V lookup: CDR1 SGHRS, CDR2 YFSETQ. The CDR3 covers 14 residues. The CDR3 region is CASSLAAGEETQYF. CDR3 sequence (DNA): TGCGCCAGCAGCTTGGCTGCAGGGGAAGAGACCCAGTACTTC.

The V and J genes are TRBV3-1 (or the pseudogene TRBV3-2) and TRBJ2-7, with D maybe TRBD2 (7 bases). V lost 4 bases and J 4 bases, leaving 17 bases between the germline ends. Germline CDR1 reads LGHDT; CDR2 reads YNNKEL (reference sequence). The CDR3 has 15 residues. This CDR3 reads CASSPQGRAAYEQYF. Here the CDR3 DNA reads TGTGCCAGCAGCCCCCAGGGGAGGGCGGCTTACGAGCAGTACTTC.

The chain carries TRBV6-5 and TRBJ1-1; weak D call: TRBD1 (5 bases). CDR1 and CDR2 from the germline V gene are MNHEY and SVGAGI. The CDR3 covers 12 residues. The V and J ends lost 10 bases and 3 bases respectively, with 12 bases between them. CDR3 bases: TGTGCCACCCGGGGGAGGGACACTGAAGCTTTCTTT. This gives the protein CATRGRDTEAFF.

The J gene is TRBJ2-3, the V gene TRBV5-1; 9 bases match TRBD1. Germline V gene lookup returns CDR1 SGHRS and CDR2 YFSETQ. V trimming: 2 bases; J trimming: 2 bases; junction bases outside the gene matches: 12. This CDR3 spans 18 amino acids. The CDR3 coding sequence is TGCGCCAGCAGCTTCGGTCCGGGACAGGGAGCGGACACAGATACGCAGTATTTT. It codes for CASSFGPGQGADTDTQYF.

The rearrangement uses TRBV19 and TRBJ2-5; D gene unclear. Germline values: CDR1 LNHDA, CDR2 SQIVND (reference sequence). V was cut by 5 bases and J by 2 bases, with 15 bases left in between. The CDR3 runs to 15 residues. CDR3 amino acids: CASSRRDSSQETQYF. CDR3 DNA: TGTGCCAGTAGTCGTCGTGATAGCTCGCAAGAGACCCAGTACTTC.

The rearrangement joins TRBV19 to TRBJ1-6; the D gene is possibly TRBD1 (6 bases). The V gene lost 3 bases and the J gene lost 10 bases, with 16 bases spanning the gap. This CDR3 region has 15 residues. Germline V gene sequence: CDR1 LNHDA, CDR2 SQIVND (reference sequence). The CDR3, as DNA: TGTGCCAGTAGTATCGGGATGCCAGGGGAATCACCCCTCCACTTT. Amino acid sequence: CASSIGMPGESPLHF.

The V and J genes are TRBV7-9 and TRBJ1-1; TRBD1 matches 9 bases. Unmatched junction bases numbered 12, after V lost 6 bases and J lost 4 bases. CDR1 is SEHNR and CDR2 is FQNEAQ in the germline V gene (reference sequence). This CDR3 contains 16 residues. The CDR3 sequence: CASSPDRGGFATEAFF. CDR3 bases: TGTGCCAGCAGTCCGGACAGGGGTGGGTTTGCCACTGAAGCTTTCTTT.

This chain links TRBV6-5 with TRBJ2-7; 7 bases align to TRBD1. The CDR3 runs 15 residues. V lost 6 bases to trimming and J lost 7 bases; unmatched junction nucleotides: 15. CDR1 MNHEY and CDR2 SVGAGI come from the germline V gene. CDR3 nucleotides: TGTGCCAGCAGCAAGGGACAGTTCCCTCGGTTGGAGCAGTACTTC. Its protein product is CASSKGQFPRLEQYF.

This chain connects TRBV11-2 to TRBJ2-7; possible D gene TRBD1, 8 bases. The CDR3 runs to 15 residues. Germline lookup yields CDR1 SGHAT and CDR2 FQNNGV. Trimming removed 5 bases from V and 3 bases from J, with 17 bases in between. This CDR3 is CASSDGGTGDYEQYF. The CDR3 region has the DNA TGTGCCAGCAGCGACGGGGGGACAGGTGACTACGAGCAGTACTTC.

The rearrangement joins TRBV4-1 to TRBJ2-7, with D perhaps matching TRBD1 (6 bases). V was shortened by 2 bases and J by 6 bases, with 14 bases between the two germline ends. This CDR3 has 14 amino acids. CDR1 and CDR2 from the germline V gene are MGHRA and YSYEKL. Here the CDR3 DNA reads TGCGCCAGCAGCCAACCAAGACAGGTGGCCGAGCAGTACTTC. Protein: CASSQPRQVAEQYF.

The CDR3: CASSPSASGGADTQYF. The CDR3 DNA sequence: TGTGCCAGCTCACCCAGCGCTAGCGGAGGGGCGGATACGCAGTATTTT. The chain has TRBV18 and TRBJ2-3, with TRBD2 identical over 7 bases. CDR3 length: 16 residues. Germline V gene sequence: CDR1 KGHSH, CDR2 LQKENI. After removal of 3 bases from V and 6 bases from J, the junction contained 12 bases not matched to a gene.

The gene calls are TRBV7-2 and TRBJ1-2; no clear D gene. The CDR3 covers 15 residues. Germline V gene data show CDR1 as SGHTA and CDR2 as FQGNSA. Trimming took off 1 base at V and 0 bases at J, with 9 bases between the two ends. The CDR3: CASSLGRLANYGYTF. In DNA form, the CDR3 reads TGTGCCAGCAGCTTAGGCAGGTTAGCTAACTATGGCTACACCTTC.

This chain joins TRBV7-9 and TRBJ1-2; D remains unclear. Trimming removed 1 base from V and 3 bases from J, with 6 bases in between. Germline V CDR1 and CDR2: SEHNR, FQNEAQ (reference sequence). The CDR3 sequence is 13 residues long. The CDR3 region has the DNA TGTGCCAGCAGCTTAGAATGGCACTATGGCTACACCTTC. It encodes CASSLEWHYGYTF.

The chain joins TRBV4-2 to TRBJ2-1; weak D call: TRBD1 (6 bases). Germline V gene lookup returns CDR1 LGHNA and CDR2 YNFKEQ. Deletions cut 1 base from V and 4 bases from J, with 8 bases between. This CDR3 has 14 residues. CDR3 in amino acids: CASSQVGTYNEQFF. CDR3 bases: TGTGCCAGCAGCCAAGTAGGGACATACAATGAGCAGTTCTTC.

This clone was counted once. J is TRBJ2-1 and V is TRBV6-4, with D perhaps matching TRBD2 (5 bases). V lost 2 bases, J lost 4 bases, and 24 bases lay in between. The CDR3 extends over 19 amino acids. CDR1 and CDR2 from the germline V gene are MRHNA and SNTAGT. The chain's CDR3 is CASSDPWGAAPTYYNEQFF. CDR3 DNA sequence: TGTGCCAGCAGTGACCCTTGGGGAGCGGCGCCGACATATTACAATGAGCAGTTCTTC.

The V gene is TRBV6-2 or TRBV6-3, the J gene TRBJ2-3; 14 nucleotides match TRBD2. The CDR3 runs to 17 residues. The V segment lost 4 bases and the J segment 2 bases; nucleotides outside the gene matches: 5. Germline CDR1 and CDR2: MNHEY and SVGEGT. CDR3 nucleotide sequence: TGTGCCAGCAGTTCGCGACTAGCGGGGGGGTCCACAGATACGCAGTATTTT. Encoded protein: CASSSRLAGGSTDTQYF.

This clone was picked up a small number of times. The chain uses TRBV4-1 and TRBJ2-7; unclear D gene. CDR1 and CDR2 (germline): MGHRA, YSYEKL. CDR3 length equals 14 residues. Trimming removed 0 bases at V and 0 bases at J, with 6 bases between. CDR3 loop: CASSQDGGSYEQYF. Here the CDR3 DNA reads TGCGCCAGCAGCCAAGATGGCGGCTCCTACGAGCAGTACTTC.

This CDR3 is CASSLARQGSYNEQFF. The CDR3 DNA reads as TGCGCCAGCAGCTTAGCCCGACAGGGGTCCTACAATGAGCAGTTCTTC. This chain uses TRBV5-1 with TRBJ2-1, with 8 bases lining up with TRBD1. V lost 2 bases, J lost 1 base, and 5 bases stayed unmatched. CDR1 and CDR2 (germline): SGHRS, YFSETQ. The CDR3 extends over 16 amino acids.

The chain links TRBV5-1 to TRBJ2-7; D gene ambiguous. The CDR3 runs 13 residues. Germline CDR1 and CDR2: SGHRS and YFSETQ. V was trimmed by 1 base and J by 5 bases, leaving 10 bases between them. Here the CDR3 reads CASSLSTVHEQYF. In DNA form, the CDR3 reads TGCGCCAGCAGCTTGAGCACAGTACACGAGCAGTACTTC.

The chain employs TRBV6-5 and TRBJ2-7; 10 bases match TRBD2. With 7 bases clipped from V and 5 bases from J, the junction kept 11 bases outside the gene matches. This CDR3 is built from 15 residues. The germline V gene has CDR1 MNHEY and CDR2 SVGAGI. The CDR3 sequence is CASNPRTSGKNEQYF. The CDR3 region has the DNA TGTGCCAGCAACCCCAGGACTAGCGGAAAGAACGAGCAGTACTTC.

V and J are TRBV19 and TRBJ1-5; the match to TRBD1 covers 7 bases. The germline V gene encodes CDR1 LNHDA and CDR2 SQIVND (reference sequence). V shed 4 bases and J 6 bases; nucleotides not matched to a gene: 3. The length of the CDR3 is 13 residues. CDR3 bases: TGTGCCAGTAGTACTCAGGGGGTTCAGCCCCAGCATTTT. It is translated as CASSTQGVQPQHF.

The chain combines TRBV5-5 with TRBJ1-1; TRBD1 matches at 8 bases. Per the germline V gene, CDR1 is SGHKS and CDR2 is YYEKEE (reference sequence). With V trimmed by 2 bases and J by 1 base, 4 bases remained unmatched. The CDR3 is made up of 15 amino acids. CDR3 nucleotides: TGTGCCAGCAGCTTTGGCGGACAGGGGAACACTGAAGCTTTCTTT. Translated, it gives CASSFGGQGNTEAFF.

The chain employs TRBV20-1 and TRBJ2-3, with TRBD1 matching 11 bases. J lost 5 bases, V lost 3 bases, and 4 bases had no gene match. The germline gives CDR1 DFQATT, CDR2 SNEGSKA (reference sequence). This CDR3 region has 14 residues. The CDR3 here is CSASLGTGGDTQYF. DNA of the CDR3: TGCAGTGCTAGTTTGGGGACAGGGGGAGATACGCAGTATTTT.

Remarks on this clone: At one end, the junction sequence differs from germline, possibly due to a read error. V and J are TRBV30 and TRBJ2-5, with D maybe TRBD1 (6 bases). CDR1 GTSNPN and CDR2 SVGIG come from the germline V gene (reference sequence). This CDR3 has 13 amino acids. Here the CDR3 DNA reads TGTGCCTGGAGTAGGGACAACCAAGAGACTCAGTACTTC. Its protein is CAWSRDNQETQYF. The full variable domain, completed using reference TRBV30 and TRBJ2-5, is SQTIHQWPATLVQPVGSPLSLECTVEGTSNPNLYWYRQAAGRGLQLLFYSVGIGQISSEVPQNLSASRPQDRQFILSSKKLLLSDSGFYLCAWSRDNQETQYFGPGTRLLVL.

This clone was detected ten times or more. CDR3 sequence reads: CATSRELRTLRTGSGNTIYF. The DNA for the CDR3 is TGTGCCACCAGCAGAGAGTTGAGGACCCTAAGGACAGGCTCTGGAAACACCATATATTTT. The genes are TRBV15 and TRBJ1-3; TRBD1 aligns across 7 bases. The CDR3 has 20 residues. The junction had 14 bases not matched to a gene; V was cut back by 0 bases and J by 0 bases. Looked up from germline, CDR1 is LNHNV and CDR2 is YYDKDF (reference sequence).

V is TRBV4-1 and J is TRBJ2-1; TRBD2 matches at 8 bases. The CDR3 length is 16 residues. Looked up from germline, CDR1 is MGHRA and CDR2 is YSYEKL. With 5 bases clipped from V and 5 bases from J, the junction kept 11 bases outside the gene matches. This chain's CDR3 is CASSFKSGSGNNEQFF. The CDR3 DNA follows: TGCGCCAGCAGCTTCAAGAGCGGGAGTGGGAACAATGAGCAGTTCTTC.

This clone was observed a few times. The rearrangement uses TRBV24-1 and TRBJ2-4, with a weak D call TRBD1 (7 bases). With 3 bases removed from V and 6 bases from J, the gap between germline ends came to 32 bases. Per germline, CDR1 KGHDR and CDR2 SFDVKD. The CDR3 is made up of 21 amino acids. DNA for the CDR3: TGTGCCACCAGTGATACGGGGCGGGGACAGTCTGACCAGGGGGGATTAAACATTCAGTACTTC. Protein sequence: CATSDTGRGQSDQGGLNIQYF.

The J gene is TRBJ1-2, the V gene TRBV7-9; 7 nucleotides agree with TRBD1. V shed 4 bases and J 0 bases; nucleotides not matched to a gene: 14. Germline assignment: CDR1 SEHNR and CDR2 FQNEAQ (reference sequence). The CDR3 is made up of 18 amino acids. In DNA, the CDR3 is TGTGCCAGCAGCTCACCGGTAGCCCCTGGACAGGCTAACTATGGCTACACCTTC. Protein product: CASSSPVAPGQANYGYTF.

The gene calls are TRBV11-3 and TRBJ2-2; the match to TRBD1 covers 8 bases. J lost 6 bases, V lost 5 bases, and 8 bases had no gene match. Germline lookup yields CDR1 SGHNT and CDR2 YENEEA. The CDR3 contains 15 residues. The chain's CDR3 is CASSPRTGYSGELFF. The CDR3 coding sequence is TGTGCCAGCAGCCCGCGGACAGGGTATTCCGGGGAGCTGTTTTTT. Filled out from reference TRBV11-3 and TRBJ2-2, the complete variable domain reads EAGVVQSPRYKIIEKKQPVAFWCNPISGHNTLYWYLQNLGQGPELLIRYENEEAVDDSQLPKDRFSAERLKGVDSTLKIQPAELGDSAVYLCASSPRTGYSGELFFGEGSRLTVL.

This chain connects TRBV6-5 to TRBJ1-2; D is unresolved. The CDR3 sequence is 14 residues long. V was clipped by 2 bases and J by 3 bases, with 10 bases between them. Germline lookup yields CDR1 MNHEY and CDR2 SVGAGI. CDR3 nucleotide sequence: TGTGCCAGCAGTTACGATAGAACAGACTATGGCTACACCTTC. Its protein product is CASSYDRTDYGYTF.

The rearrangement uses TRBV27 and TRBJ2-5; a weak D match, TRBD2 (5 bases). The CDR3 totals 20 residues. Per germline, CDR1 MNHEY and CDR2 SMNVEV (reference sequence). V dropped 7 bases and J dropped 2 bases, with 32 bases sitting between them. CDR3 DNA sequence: TGTGCCAGCACCCCTATTAGCCCCCCGCGGGCCTTGGGCCCTCAAGAGACCCAGTACTTC. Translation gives CASTPISPPRALGPQETQYF.

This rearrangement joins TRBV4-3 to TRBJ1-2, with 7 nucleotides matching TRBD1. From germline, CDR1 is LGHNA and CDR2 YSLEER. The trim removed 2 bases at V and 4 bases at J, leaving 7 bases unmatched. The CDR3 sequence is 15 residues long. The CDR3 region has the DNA TGCGCCAGCAGCCAACCGGGACAGCCGATCTATGGCTACACCTTC. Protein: CASSQPGQPIYGYTF.